This T cell receptor (beta chain) comes out of a study of blood T cell repertoires in COVID-19. Study in general: T cells, B-cell-depleted T cells, or PBMCs provided the cDNA or gDNA that served as material.

The method was immunoSEQ multiplex PCR; TCRdb's version includes in-frame clones alone and lacks a portion of them. The data show some 48,000 clones, approximately 82% seen once. This clone was recorded only once. Clinical history reported by participants formed the basis on which cohorts were assigned. V shed 7 bases, J shed 10 bases, and the junction held 9 bases outside the gene matches. Germline CDR1 reads LNHDA; CDR2 reads SQIVND (reference sequence). The CDR3 spans 14 residues. Sequenced sample: PBMCs or T cells enriched from blood (not recorded which). The rearrangement joins TRBV19 to TRBJ1-6; TRBD1 matches at 8 bases. The origin of this receptor is a woman aged 45-59 years with acute COVID-19. The CDR3 region has the DNA TGTGCCAGTATCGGACAGGGTGGACGCTCACCCCTCCACTTT. This sequence encodes CASIGQGGRSPLHF.